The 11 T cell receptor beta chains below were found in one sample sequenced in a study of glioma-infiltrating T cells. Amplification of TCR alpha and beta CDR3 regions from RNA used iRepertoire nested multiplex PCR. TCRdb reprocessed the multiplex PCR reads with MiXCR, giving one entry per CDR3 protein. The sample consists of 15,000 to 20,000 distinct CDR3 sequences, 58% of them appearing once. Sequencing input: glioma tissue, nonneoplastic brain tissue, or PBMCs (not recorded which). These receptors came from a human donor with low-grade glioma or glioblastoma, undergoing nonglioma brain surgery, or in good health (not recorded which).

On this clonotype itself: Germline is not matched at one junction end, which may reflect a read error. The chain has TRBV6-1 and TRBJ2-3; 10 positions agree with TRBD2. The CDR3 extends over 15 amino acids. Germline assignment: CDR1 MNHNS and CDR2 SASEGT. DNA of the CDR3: TGTGCCAGCAGACCGGGACTAGCGCATCAAGATACGAAGTATTTT. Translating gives CASRPGLAHQDTKYF.

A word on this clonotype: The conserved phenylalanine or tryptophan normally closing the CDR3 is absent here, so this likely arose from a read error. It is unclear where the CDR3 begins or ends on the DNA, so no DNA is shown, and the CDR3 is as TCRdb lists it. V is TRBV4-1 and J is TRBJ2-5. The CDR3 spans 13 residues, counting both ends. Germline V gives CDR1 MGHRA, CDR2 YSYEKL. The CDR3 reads CASSQELGETKYS.

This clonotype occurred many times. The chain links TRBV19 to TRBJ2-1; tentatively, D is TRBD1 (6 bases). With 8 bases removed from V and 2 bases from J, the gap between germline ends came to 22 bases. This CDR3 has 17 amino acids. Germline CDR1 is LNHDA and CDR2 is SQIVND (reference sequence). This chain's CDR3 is CASARSSRGLTYNEQFF. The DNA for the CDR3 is TGTGCCAGTGCGCGGTCCTCCAGGGGCCTGACCTACAATGAGCAGTTCTTC.

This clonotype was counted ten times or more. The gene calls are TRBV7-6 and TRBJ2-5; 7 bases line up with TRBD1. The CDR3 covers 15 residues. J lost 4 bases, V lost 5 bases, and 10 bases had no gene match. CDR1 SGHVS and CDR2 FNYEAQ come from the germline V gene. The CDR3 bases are TGTGCCAGCAGCCCCGGGTACAGGGGAATAGAGACCCAGTACTTC. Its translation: CASSPGYRGIETQYF.

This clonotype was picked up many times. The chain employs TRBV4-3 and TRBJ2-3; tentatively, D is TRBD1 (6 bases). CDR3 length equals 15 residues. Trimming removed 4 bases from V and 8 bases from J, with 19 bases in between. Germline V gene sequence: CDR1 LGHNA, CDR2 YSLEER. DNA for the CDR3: TGCGCCAGCAGCCGAGAACAGGGAGTTAAGGGTACGCAGTATTTT. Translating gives CASSREQGVKGTQYF.

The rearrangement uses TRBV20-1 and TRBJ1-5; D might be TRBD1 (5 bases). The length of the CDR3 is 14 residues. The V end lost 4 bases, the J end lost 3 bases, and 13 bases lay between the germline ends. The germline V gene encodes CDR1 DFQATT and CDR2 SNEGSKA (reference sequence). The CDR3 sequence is CSAMWGKHNQPQHF. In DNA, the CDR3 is TGCAGTGCTATGTGGGGGAAACACAATCAGCCCCAGCATTTT.

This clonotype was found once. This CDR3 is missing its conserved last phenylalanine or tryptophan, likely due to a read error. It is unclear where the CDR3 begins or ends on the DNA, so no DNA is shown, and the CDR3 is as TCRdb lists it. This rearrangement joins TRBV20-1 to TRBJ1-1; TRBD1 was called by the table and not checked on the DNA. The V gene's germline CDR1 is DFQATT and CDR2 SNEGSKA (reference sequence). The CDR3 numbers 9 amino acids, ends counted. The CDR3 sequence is CRGSGTGSL.

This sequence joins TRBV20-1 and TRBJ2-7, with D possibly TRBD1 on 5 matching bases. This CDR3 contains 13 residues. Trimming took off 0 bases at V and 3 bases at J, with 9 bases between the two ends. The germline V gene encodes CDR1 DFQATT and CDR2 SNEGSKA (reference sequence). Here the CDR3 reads CSARDRDYYEQYF. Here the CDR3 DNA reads TGCAGTGCTAGAGACAGGGATTACTACGAGCAGTACTTC.

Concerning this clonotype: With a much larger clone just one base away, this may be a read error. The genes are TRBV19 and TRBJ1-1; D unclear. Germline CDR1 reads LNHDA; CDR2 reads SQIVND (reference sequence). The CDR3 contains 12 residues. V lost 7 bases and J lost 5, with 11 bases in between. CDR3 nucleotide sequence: TGTGCCAGTAAAGACTGGGATACTGAAGCTTTCTTT. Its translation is CASKDWDTEAFF.

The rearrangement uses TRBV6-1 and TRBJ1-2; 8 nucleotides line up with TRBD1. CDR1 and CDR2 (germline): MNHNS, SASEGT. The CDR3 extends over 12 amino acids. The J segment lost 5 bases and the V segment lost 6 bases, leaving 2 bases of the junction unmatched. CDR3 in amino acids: CASSRQGYGYTF. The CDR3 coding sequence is TGTGCCAGCAGCCGACAGGGGTATGGCTACACCTTC.

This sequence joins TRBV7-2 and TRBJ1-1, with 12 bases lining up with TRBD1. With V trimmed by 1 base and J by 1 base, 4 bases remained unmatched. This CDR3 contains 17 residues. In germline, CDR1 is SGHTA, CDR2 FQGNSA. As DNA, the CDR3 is TGTGCCAGCAGCTTAGAGGGGGGACAGGGGGCGAACACTGAAGCTTTCTTT. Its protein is CASSLEGGQGANTEAFF.